This T cell receptor (beta chain) was profiled in a study of CD8 T cells in ankylosing spondylitis. Study-level findings and limits: The authors found the disease-linked clones to be CD8+ and relatively rare in peripheral blood. Eight or nine highly homologous variants made up a TCR beta motif that seemed to typify ankylosing spondylitis blood. Clones tied to disease were said to be significantly enriched in matched ankylosing spondylitis synovial fluid.

In this sample, this clonotype turned up many times. The antigen is not known. Preparation of TCR beta libraries was done by quantitative 5'-RACE with molecular barcodes. TCRdb re-called the 5' RACE reads through MiXCR, storing one row per CDR3 protein. Of 200,000 to 300,000 distinct CDR3 sequences detected, 20% to 30% appear once; the ten largest clones hold 0.5% to 0.75%. Trimming removed 4 bases from V and 3 bases from J; junction bases left unmatched: 9. The CDR3 is 16 amino acids. Sequencing was done on a sample of blood, either unsorted or a sorted T cell fraction (not recorded which). The source of this sequence is a male donor with ankylosing spondylitis or in good health (not recorded which). The chain combines TRBV12-3 or TRBV12-4 with TRBJ1-3; 7 nucleotides align to TRBD1. The CDR3 reads CASSSYRGLGGNTIYF. The CDR3 region has the DNA TGTGCCAGCAGTTCCTACAGGGGACTGGGTGGAAACACCATATATTTT.